This entry describes one T cell receptor beta chain. The antigen remains unidentified. The data were taken from a study of beta chain features in type 1 diabetes. For the study at large: Similarity in age, gender and cell yields was seen between patients and healthy donors. Investigators examined 85 million to 110 million sorted cells across all samples.

CDR1 and CDR2 from the germline V gene are SGHTA and FQGNSA. This CDR3 contains 14 residues. Germline trimming cut 5 bases from V and 5 bases from J; bases unmatched to any gene: 3. Since all of the isolated RNA was reverse transcribed, expressed TCRB transcripts were what got sequenced. Sequencing used immunoSEQ multiplex PCR; TCRdb keeps in-frame clones, though not all of them. The sample yields approximately 60,000 clones, around 53% seen once. General study findings and limits: Type 1 diabetes patients had VDJ junctions that carried fewer insertions and more deletions. There was a moderate but significant shortening of TCRB CDR3s in all four CD4+ subsets of Type 1 diabetes patients.

This TCR came from a woman aged 40 to 49 with type 1 diabetes. The specimen was Tregs from blood. The chain joins TRBV7-2 to TRBJ1-6, with 7 bases fitting TRBD1. The CDR3 DNA reads as TGTGCCAGCAGCGGGACAGCTAATAATTCACCCCTCCACTTT. Translation gives CASSGTANNSPLHF.